This TCR beta chain stems from a study of control samples from healthy donors and cancer patients. Clones were read by immunoSEQ multiplex PCR, and TCRdb kept only the in-frame ones, dropping some. Here the sample spans about 38,000 clones, 65% to 85% being singletons. This clone ranks as medium-sized. Germline values: CDR1 MNHEY, CDR2 SMNVEV (reference sequence). The CDR3 consists of 11 residues. V was clipped by 8 bases and J by 1 base, with 5 bases between them. The receptor was derived from a woman aged 55 to 70 with lung cancer. The sample consisted of PBMCs. The chain has TRBV27 and TRBJ1-1, with D unresolved. In nucleotides, the CDR3 is TGTGCCAGCTGGGAGAACACTGAAGCTTTCTTT. This sequence encodes CASWENTEAFF.